This T cell receptor (beta chain) is from a study of blood T cell repertoires in COVID-19 (dated by TCRdb to the early 2020s). In the study overall: Collaborator samples came from the United States, Italy and Spain and covered acute and convalescent phases of COVID-19. The prospective study material was composed of cDNA or gDNA derived from T cells, B-cell-depleted T cells, or PBMCs. The dataset comprised deeply sampled blood TCRbeta repertoires from subjects exposed to, actively infected with, or recovered from COVID-19. The repertoires were made available in a free public database intended to serve as a resource for research on the immune response to SARS-CoV-2. The samples were drawn from the first 160 participants of the ongoing ImmuneRACE study and from 1,200 or so subjects provided by 6 global collaborators. A de-identified subject ID, COVID-19 status, age in years and sex were almost always included in the sample metadata. HLA class I and class II types, where available, came from metadata supplied by the sample provider rather than from assay-based typing.

TCRbeta CDR3 regions were amplified from genomic DNA using the immunoSEQ Assay, a bias-controlled multiplex PCR. The paper's data handling went like this. Nucleated cell counts per sample were estimated from amplification of reference gene primers within the assay. Sequence reads were collapsed and filtered to measure the absolute abundance of every unique TCRbeta CDR3 rearrangement. For each sample, productive Simpson clonality was calculated by taking the square root of Simpson's diversity index across productive rearrangements. The immuneACCESS repertoire file appears here via TCRdb, limited to in-frame rearrangements. These files lack a portion of the clones; in checked studies, under half of the deficit traces to unresolved V genes, and the cause of the others is not known. Clone size and the V and J calls come from that table; the DNA yielded D and trimming. This sample has about 250,000 clones in its table, and around nine tenths of those were observed once. The ten most abundant clones make up about 2.9% of the sample.

Overall study outcomes, separate from this receptor: The amount of clinical and demographic metadata varied by source and participant and was provided uncurated.

Participants in the prospective study were enrolled through a virtual design, were aged roughly 18 to 90 years, and lived in fewer than 30 United States geographic areas. In the prospective study, participants were assigned to cohorts based on the clinical history participants reported in a screening survey and a study questionnaire. A participant counted as exposed if, within 2 weeks of entering the study, that participant had been in contact with someone who had a PCR-confirmed or clinician-diagnosed COVID-19 case. In the prospective study, whole blood, serum and a nasopharyngeal or oropharyngeal swab were collected from each participant by mobile phlebotomists. Additional blood draws and questionnaires over an approximately 2-month period could optionally be provided by prospective study participants. Before DNA extraction, blood samples from the prospective study were shipped at room temperature or frozen.

CDR1 and CDR2 are drawn from the germline V gene: SGDLS, YYNGEE. Relative to germline, V is missing 4 bases and J is missing 0 bases, with 6 bases of the junction outside any gene match. Taken from cysteine to phenylalanine, the CDR3 has 16 residues. Solely the CDR3 DNA is kept, with 48 bases framed from the first base. Concerning this clone itself: This clone's antigen is unknown. No per-base quality is available; no much larger clone lies one base away.

This receptor was taken from a middle-aged woman who had been exposed to COVID-19. The receptor chain draws on TRBV9 and TRBJ2-2, with 7 bases aligning to TRBD1. Sequenced input: PBMCs or T cells enriched from blood (not recorded which). The CDR3 amino acid sequence is: CASSHLRGPNTGELFF. The DNA sequence is TGTGCCAGCAGCCACCTGAGGGGGCCGAACACCGGGGAGCTGTTTTTT.